Below, 17 T cell receptor beta chains from the same sample are listed, as sequenced in a study of blood T cells in healthy people across ages. A J-beta primer mix and a sample-barcoded 5' primer were used in a second PCR of about 7 to 12 cycles. One entry per CDR3 protein results from TCRdb running MiXCR on the 5' RACE reads. The table has 1.5 million to 2 million distinct CDR3 sequences, 25% to 30% seen once. The sequenced sample was blood. The source of these receptors is a woman under 40 in good health.

The V call is TRBV10-3, the J call TRBJ2-5, with TRBD2 matching over 8 bases. The germline V gene encodes CDR1 ENHRY and CDR2 SYGVKD. V lost 4 bases to trimming and J lost 5 bases; unmatched junction nucleotides: 12. The CDR3 consists of 16 residues. The CDR3 sequence is CAISGAALAGRETQYF. CDR3 DNA: TGTGCCATCAGTGGGGCGGCGTTAGCGGGGAGGGAGACCCAGTACTTC.

This clonotype was seen at least ten times. The V call is TRBV20-1, the J call TRBJ2-4, with D perhaps matching TRBD2 (6 bases). The germline V gene has CDR1 DFQATT and CDR2 SNEGSKA (reference sequence). V was trimmed by 5 bases and J by 4 bases, leaving 15 bases between them. The CDR3 length is 14 residues. CDR3 protein: CSAGRPGEKNIQYF. The CDR3 DNA reads as TGCAGTGCTGGCCGACCGGGAGAAAAAAACATTCAGTACTTC.

The rearrangement uses TRBV7-3 and TRBJ2-3; no clear D. The V gene's germline CDR1 is SGHTA and CDR2 FQGTGA. The CDR3 extends over 13 amino acids. V was cut by 5 bases and J by 11 bases, with 17 bases left in between. The chain's CDR3 is CASSNSDTFRQYF. CDR3 sequence (DNA): TGTGCCAGCAGCAATTCAGACACTTTCAGGCAGTATTTT.

This clonotype occurred a few times. CDR3 amino acids: CASSRIGEDFSYEQYF. The CDR3 DNA reads as TGTGCCAGCAGTCGCATTGGGGAGGACTTCTCCTACGAGCAGTACTTC. The chain links TRBV7-2 to TRBJ2-7; TRBD2 might be the D (6 bases). Between the trimmed V and J ends, which lost 6 bases and 0 bases, there was a span of 18 bases. CDR1 is SGHTA and CDR2 is FQGNSA in the germline V gene. The CDR3 has 16 amino acids.

This clonotype was seen a handful of times. The chain recombines TRBV12-3 or TRBV12-4 with TRBJ1-5, with a tentative D call TRBD1 (5 bases). The V gene lost 6 bases and the J gene lost 3 bases, with 18 bases spanning the gap. The length of the CDR3 is 16 residues. The CDR3 sequence is CASSSGRGVFNQPQHF. CDR3 sequence (DNA): TGTGCCAGCAGCTCCGGACGGGGGGTGTTCAATCAGCCCCAGCATTTT.

This clonotype occurred once. One base away lies a much larger clone, so this may be a sequencing read error. The V and J genes are TRBV7-9 and TRBJ2-7; a weak D match, TRBD2 (5 bases). The CDR3 length is 14 residues. Germline V CDR1 and CDR2: SEHNR, FQNEAQ (reference sequence). This chain's CDR3 is CASSSAGSYYEHYF. The CDR3 DNA reads as TGTGCCAGCAGCTCGGCGGGCTCTTACTACGAGCACTACTTC.

J is TRBJ1-1 and V is TRBV29-1; 8 positions agree with TRBD1. The germline V gene has CDR1 SQVTM and CDR2 ANQGSEA. Trimming removed 5 bases from V and 1 base from J; junction bases left unmatched: 3. This CDR3 has 13 residues. The CDR3 loop is CSVPGQANTEAFF. CDR3 in DNA: TGCAGCGTTCCGGGACAGGCGAACACTGAAGCTTTCTTT.

This clonotype has a count of ten or more. The J gene is TRBJ2-7, the V gene TRBV7-7, with D perhaps TRBD2 (6 bases). The CDR3 sequence is 14 residues long. The germline V gene has CDR1 SSHAT and CDR2 FNYEAQ (reference sequence). The V end was cut by 5 bases, the J end by 3 bases, with 14 bases between. The CDR3 is CASSGSGFHYEQYF. Here the CDR3 DNA reads TGTGCCAGCAGCGGGAGCGGGTTCCACTACGAGCAGTACTTC.

The chain has TRBV12-3 or TRBV12-4 and TRBJ2-2; D uncertain. Trimming took 6 bases from V and 6 from J, leaving 11 bases between them. The CDR3 is 13 residues long. CDR3 residues: CASRKTLPGELFF. CDR3 coding DNA: TGTGCCAGCAGGAAGACCCTCCCCGGGGAGCTGTTTTTT.

The chain joins TRBV15 to TRBJ2-1; D is unresolved. Germline V gene data show CDR1 as LNHNV and CDR2 as YYDKDF (reference sequence). The CDR3 extends over 13 amino acids. V lost 0 bases and J 7 bases, leaving 7 bases between the germline ends. The CDR3 protein is CATSRDSGNEQFF. The CDR3 bases are TGTGCCACCAGCAGAGATTCCGGGAATGAGCAGTTCTTC.

On this clonotype itself: A single base separates this from a much larger clone, so it may be a read error. The chain uses TRBV12-3 or TRBV12-4 and TRBJ2-5; TRBD2 matches 12 bases. The CDR3 is made up of 15 amino acids. The CDR3 protein is CTSSLGLAGSETQYF. The CDR3 DNA sequence: TGTACCAGCAGTTTAGGACTAGCGGGGTCAGAGACCCAGTACTTC.

The V gene is TRBV10-3, the J gene TRBJ2-5, with TRBD2 matching over 13 bases. The length of the CDR3 is 16 residues. J gave up 11 bases and V 4 bases, and 13 bases lay outside the gene matches. Germline CDR1 ENHRY, CDR2 SYGVKD. CDR3 DNA: TGTGCCATCAGTGGACTAGCGGGGGGAAGGGGTCTTGAGCAGTACTTC. The encoded protein is CAISGLAGGRGLEQYF.

Notes on this clonotype: A read error may explain this, as a much larger clone is one base away. The chain has TRBV5-1 and TRBJ2-7; perhaps TRBD2 as D (5 bases). CDR3 length: 14 amino acids. Germline V lookup: CDR1 SGHRS, CDR2 YFSETQ. Trimming removed 3 bases from V and 3 bases from J, with 13 bases in between. CDR3 DNA: TGCGCCAGCAGCTGGAGGAGTCGGGTCTACGAGCAGTACTTC. It yields the protein CASSWRSRVYEQYF.

This clonotype has a count of ten or more. V and J are TRBV5-1 and TRBJ2-4; 9 bases fit TRBD2. CDR3 length: 16 residues. J lost 8 bases, V lost 0 bases, and 9 bases had no gene match. The germline V gene has CDR1 SGHRS and CDR2 YFSETQ. CDR3: CASSLDGGGASDIQYF. Written as DNA, the CDR3 is TGCGCCAGCAGCTTGGATGGCGGGGGGGCCTCGGACATTCAGTACTTC. The complete variable domain, with remaining parts taken from reference TRBV5-1 and TRBJ2-4, reads KAGVTQTPRYLIKTRGQQVTLSCSPISGHRSVSWYQQTPGQGLQFLFEYFSETQRNKGNFPGRFSGRQFSNSRSEMNVSTLELGDSALYLCASSLDGGGASDIQYFGAGTRLSVL.

In its sample, this clonotype was seen a few times. The CDR3 sequence is CASSSVGGENEQFF. As DNA, the CDR3 is TGCGCCAGCAGCTCGGTAGGGGGCGAGAATGAGCAGTTCTTC. The chain couples TRBV5-1 to TRBJ2-1; 7 bases line up with TRBD1. The CDR3 sequence is 14 residues long. V dropped 3 bases and J dropped 7; count of bases not matched to a gene: 7. CDR1 and CDR2 (germline): SGHRS, YFSETQ.

This clonotype appeared many times. The chain recombines TRBV7-8 with TRBJ2-6; D may be TRBD1 (6 bases). The CDR3 length is 18 residues. Per the germline V gene, CDR1 is SGHVS and CDR2 is FQNEAQ. Trimming took off 5 bases at V and 1 base at J, with 18 bases between the two ends. CDR3 coding DNA: TGTGCCAGCAGCCCAGCTAGGGGGTCGAGATCTGGGGCCAACGTCCTGACTTTC. It translates to CASSPARGSRSGANVLTF.

The V and J genes are TRBV29-1 and TRBJ2-3; perhaps TRBD2 as D (5 bases). V shed 3 bases and J shed 5 bases, with 15 bases lying between them. Germline CDR1 and CDR2: SQVTM and ANQGSEA. CDR3 size: 14 residues. The DNA for the CDR3 is TGCAGCGTTGACGGGAACGGGTTAGGAGATACGCAGTATTTT. It codes for CSVDGNGLGDTQYF.